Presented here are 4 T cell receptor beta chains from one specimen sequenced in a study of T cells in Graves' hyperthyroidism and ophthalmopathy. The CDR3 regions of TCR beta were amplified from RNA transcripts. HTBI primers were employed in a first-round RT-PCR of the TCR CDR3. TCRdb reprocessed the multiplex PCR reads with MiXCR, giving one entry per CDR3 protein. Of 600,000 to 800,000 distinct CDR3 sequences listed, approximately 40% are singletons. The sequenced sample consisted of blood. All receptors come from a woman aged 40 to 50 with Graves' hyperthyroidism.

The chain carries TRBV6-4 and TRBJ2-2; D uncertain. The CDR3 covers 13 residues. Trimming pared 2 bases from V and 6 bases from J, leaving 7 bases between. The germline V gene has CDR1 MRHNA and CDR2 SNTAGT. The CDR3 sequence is CASSDGTPGELFF. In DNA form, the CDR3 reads TGTGCCAGCAGTGACGGCACTCCCGGGGAGCTGTTTTTT.

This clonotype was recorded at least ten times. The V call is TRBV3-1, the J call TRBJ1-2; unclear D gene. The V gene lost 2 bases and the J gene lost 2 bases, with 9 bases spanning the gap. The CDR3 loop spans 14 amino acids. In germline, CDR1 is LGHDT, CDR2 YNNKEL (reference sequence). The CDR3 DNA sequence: TGTGCCAGCAGCCAATGGCAACAGAACTATGGCTACACCTTC. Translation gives CASSQWQQNYGYTF.

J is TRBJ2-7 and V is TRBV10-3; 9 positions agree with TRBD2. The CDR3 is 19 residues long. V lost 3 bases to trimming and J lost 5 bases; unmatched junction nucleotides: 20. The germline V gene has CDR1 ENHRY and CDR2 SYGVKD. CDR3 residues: CAISDQGAASGGRVNEQYF. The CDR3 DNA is TGTGCCATCAGTGACCAAGGAGCTGCCAGTGGCGGGAGGGTCAACGAGCAGTACTTC.

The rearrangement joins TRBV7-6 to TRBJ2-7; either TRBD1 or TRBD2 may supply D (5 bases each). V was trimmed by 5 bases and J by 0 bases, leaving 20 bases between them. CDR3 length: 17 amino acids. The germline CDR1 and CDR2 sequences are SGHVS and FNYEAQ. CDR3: CASSPKPGTQGSYEQYF. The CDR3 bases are TGTGCCAGCAGCCCAAAACCGGGGACCCAGGGCTCCTACGAGCAGTACTTC.